The T cell receptor (beta chain) described here comes from a study of blood T cell repertoires in COVID-19 (dated by TCRdb to between 2020 and 2021). About the study as a whole: Samples covering the acute and convalescent phases of COVID-19 were provided by collaborators in the United States, Italy and Spain. HLA class I and class II types, where available, came from metadata supplied by the sample provider rather than from assay-based typing. The sample metadata nearly always contained a de-identified subject ID, COVID-19 status, age in years and sex. Samples came from the ongoing ImmuneRACE study (first 160 participants) plus 1,254 subjects from 6 global collaborators. The dataset comprised deeply sampled blood TCRbeta repertoires from subjects exposed to, actively infected with, or recovered from COVID-19. The material from the prospective study consisted of cDNA or gDNA derived from T cells, B-cell-depleted T cells, or PBMCs. The repertoires were released in a freely available public database intended as a resource for research on the immune response to SARS-CoV-2.

What the study reported, not specific to this receptor: The amount of clinical and demographic metadata varied by source and participant and was provided uncurated.

V has 3 bases trimmed and J has 2 bases trimmed; junction bases matching no gene number 2. The cysteine opens and the phenylalanine closes a CDR3 of 14 amino acids. The read is trimmed to its CDR3 DNA, 42 bases read in frame from base 1. CDR1 and CDR2 are drawn from the germline V gene (reference sequence): MNHEY, SMNVEV. As concerns this clone: Its antigen specificity is not known. No clone much larger than this one lies a single base away; base qualities are absent.

A second Seattle source provided samples from volunteer blood donors who had recovered from COVID-19. Collaborating institutions collected whole blood in K2EDTA tubes following their own protocols. Collaborator samples were shipped for TCRbeta analysis as frozen whole blood, isolated PBMCs, or DNA extracted from either sample type. TCRbeta CDR3 regions were amplified from genomic DNA using the immunoSEQ Assay, a bias-controlled multiplex PCR. As for the original processing: Within the assay, amplification of reference gene primers was used to estimate how many nucleated cells each sample contained. To quantify the absolute abundance of each unique TCRbeta CDR3 rearrangement, sequence reads were collapsed and filtered. For each sample, productive Simpson clonality was calculated as the square root of Simpson's diversity index across productive rearrangements. Entries here come from immuneACCESS through TCRdb and include only in-frame sequences with V and J called. Some clones fail to appear in such tables; in the studies checked, an unresolved V gene covers under half of the shortfall, and the cause of the remainder is unknown. That table supplies the V and J calls and clone size; D and trimming were determined from the DNA. The sample contains a few hundred thousand clones, around 90% of them found a single time. The ten largest make up 0.94% of the sample.

The sequenced material came from peripheral blood. The V and J genes are TRBV27 and TRBJ2-7; 9 of the junction bases match TRBD2. The receptor was derived from a woman between 40 and 55 years old who had recovered from COVID-19. The CDR3 region: CASSLASGAYEQYF. Read as DNA, the sequence is TGTGCCAGCAGTTTGGCTAGCGGGGCCTACGAGCAGTACTTC.